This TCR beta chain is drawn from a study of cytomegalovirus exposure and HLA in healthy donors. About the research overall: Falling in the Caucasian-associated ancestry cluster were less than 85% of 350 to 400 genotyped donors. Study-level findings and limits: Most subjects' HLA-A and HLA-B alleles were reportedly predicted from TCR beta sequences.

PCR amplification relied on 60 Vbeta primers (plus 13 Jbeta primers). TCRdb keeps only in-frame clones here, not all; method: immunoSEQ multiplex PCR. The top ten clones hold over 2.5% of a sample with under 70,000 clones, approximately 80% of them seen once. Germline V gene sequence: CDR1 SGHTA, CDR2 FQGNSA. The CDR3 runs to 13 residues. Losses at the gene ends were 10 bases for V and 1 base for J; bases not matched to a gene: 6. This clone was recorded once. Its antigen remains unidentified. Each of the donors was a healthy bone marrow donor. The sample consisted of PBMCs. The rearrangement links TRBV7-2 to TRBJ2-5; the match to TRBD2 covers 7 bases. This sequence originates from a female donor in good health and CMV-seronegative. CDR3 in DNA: TGTGCCACCCGCAGCGGGGCCCAAGAGACCCAGTACTTC. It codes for CATRSGAQETQYF.